These T cell receptor beta chains were read from a single sample in a study of blood T cell repertoires in COVID-19. Clones were sequenced by immunoSEQ multiplex PCR, and TCRdb holds only the in-frame ones, with some missing. There are 110,000 to 150,000 clones in the sample; 84% occur only once, and 44% lies in the top ten. What was sequenced was peripheral blood. Receptors originate from a human donor in a cohort sampled during active COVID-19. Both conserved end residues are trimmed from each CDR3. The D gene is left open where the match is weak.

j_call,v_call,d_call,cdr3_aa
TRBJ1-1,TRBV24-1,TRBD1,ATSARTGEITEAF
TRBJ1-2,TRBV4-1,NA,ASSQEQGGRGGGYT
TRBJ1-5,TRBV19,NA,AREFNLPPLYSNQPQH
TRBJ2-1,TRBV18,TRBD2,ASSPRSSGGPLGNEQF
TRBJ2-7,TRBV5-1,NA,ASSLAGRGNEQY
TRBJ2-2,TRBV5-1,TRBD1,ASSLVRQGDTGELF
TRBJ1-2,TRBV29-1,TRBD1,SVERDRGTGYGYT
TRBJ1-4,TRBV29-1,NA,SVLGQFEKLF
TRBJ2-7,TRBV25-1,NA,ASSDPDSGLTYEQY
TRBJ2-2,TRBV7-3,NA,ASSSRFNTGELF
TRBJ2-7,TRBV7-2,NA,ASSLDGLATSYEQY
TRBJ2-7,TRBV6-5,TRBD1,ASSTGTGGYEQY
TRBJ1-6,TRBV5-1,NA,ASSLGQFYNSPLH